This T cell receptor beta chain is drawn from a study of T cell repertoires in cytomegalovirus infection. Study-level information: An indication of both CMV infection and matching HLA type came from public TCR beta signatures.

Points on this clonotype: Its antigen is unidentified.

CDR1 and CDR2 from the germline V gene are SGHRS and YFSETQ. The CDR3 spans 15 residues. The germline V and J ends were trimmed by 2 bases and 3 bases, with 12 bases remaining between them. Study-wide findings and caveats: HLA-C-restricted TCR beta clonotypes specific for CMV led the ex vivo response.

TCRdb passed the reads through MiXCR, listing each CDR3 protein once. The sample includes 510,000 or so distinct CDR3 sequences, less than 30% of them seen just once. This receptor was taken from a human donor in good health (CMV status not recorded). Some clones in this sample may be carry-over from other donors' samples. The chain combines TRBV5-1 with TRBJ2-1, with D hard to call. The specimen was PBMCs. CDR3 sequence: CASSFKLRSYNEQFF. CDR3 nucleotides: TGCGCCAGCAGCTTCAAATTGCGCAGCTACAATGAGCAGTTCTTC.